This TCR beta chain was found in a study of Ad26.COV2.S vaccination and SARS-CoV-2 variants. Profiling relied on immunoSEQ multiplex PCR, and the TCRdb table lists in-frame clones only, not all of them. This sample yields 330,000 or so clones, of which almost 90% are seen a single time; roughly 6% belongs to the top ten. Germline CDR1 and CDR2: MNHEY and SMNVEV (reference sequence). This CDR3 contains 15 residues. With 2 bases clipped from V and 3 bases from J, the junction kept 7 bases outside the gene matches. Treatment defined: around 19 received Ad26.COV2.S at low or high dose, single or two shots; roughly 5 received placebo; per-sample allocation not given. All samples were drawn on day 63, counting from the first vaccine or placebo injection.

The sequences come from peripheral blood, collected in a trial of Ad26.COV2.S vaccine versus placebo. This chain links TRBV27 with TRBJ2-7, with 7 bases identical to TRBD2. The clonotype was recovered from a person between 18 and 60 years old who received the Ad26.COV2.S COVID-19 vaccine or a placebo. CDR3 protein: CASSLTPGGGYEQYF. The CDR3 DNA is TGTGCCAGCAGTTTAACGCCGGGGGGAGGCTACGAGCAGTACTTC.